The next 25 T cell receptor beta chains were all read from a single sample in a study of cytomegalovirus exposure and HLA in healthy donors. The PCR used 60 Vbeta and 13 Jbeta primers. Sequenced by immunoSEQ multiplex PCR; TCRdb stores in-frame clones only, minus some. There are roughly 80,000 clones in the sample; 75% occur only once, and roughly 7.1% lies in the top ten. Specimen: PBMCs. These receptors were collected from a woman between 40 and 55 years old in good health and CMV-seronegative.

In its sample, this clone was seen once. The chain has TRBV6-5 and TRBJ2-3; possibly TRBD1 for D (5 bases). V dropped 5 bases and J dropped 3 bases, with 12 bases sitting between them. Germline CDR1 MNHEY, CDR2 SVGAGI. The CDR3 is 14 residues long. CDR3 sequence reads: CASSQGALTDTQYF. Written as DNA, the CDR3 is TGTGCCAGCAGTCAGGGCGCCCTTACAGATACGCAGTATTTT.

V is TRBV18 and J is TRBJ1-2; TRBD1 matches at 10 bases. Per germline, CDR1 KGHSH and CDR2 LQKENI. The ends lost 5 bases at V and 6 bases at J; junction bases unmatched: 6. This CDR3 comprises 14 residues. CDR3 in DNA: TGTGCCAGCTCATCTAGGGACAGGGGAGATGGCTACACCTTC. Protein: CASSSRDRGDGYTF.

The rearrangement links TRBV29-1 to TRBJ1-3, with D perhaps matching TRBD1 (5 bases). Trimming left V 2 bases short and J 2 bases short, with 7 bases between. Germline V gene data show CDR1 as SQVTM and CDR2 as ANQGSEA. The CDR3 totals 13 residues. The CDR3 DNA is TGCAGCGTTGAACAGGGTGCTGGAAACACCATATATTTT. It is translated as CSVEQGAGNTIYF.

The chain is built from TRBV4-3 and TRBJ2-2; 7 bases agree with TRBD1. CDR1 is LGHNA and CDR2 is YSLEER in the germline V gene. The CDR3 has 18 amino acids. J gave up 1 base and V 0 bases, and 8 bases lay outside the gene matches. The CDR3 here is CASSQELLGTENTGELFF. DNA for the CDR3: TGCGCCAGCAGCCAAGAGCTCCTGGGGACAGAGAACACCGGGGAGCTGTTTTTT.

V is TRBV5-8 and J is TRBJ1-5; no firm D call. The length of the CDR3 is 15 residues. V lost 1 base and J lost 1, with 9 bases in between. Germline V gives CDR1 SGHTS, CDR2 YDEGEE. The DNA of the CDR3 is TGTGCCAGCAGCTTGTTCGTAGTGAGCAATCAGCCCCAGCATTTT. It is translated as CASSLFVVSNQPQHF.

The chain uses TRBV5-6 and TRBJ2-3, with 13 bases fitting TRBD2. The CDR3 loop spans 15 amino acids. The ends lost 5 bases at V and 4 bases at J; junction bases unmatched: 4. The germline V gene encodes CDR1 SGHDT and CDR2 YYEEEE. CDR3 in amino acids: CASRLAGGLADTQYF. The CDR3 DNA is TGTGCCAGCAGACTAGCGGGGGGGCTCGCAGATACGCAGTATTTT. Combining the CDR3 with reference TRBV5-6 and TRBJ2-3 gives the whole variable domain DAGVTQSPTHLIKTRGQQVTLRCSPKSGHDTVSWYQQALGQGPQFIFQYYEEEERQRGNFPDRFSGHQFPNYSSELNVNALLLGDSALYLCASRLAGGLADTQYFGPGTRLTVL.

CDR3 in DNA: TGTGCCAGCAAGGGGTCGGGGGGGTACGGGGAGCTGTTTTTT. It codes for CASKGSGGYGELFF. V and J are TRBV2 and TRBJ2-2, with 8 bases identical to TRBD2. V was clipped by 7 bases and J by 7 bases; unmatched bases: 8. The CDR3 is made up of 14 amino acids. Germline values: CDR1 SNHLY, CDR2 FYNNEI.

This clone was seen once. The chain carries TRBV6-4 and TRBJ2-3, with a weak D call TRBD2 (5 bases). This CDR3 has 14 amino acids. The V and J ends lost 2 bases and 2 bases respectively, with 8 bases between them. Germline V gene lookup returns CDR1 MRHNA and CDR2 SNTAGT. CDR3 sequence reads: CASSDGSDTDTQYF. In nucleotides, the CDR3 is TGTGCCAGCAGTGACGGGAGCGACACAGATACGCAGTATTTT.

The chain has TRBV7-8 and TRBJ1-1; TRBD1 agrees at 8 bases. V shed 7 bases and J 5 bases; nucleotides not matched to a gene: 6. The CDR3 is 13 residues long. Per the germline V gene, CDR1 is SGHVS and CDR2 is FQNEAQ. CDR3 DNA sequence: TGTGCCAGCACCCTGACAGGGGATACTGAAGCTTTCTTT. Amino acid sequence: CASTLTGDTEAFF.

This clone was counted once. CDR3 nucleotide sequence: TGTGCCAGCAGCCAAGATCGGGGGGCGGCTCTAGGGGGCTACACCTTC. Translation: CASSQDRGAALGGYTF. This chain uses TRBV4-2 with TRBJ1-2; weak D call: TRBD1 (6 bases). Between the trimmed V and J ends, which lost 0 bases and 8 bases, there was a span of 19 bases. CDR1 and CDR2 from the germline V gene are LGHNA and YNFKEQ. There are 16 residues in the CDR3.

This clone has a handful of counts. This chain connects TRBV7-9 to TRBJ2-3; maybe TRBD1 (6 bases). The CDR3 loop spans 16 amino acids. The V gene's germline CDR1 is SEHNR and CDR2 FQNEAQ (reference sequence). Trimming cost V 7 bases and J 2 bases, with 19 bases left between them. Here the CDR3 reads CASNRLDRLATDTQYF. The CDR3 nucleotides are TGTGCCAGCAACCGCCTAGACAGGCTGGCCACAGATACGCAGTATTTT.

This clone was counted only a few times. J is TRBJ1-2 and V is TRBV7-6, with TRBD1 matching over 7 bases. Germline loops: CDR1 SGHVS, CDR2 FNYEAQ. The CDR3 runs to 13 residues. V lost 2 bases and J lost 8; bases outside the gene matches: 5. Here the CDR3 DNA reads TGTGCCAGCAGCTTACAGACAGGGTTAGGCTACACCTTC. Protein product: CASSLQTGLGYTF.

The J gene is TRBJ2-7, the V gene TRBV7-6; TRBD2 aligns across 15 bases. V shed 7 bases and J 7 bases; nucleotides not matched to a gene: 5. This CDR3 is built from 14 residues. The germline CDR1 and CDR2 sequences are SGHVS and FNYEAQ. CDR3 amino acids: CASKPGLAGGEQYF. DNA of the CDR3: TGTGCCAGCAAACCGGGACTAGCGGGAGGTGAGCAGTACTTC.

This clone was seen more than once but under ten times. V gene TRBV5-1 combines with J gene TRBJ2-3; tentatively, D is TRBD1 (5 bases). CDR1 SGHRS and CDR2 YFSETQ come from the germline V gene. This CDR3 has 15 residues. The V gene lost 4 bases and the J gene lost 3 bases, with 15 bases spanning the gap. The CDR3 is CASSQGTPKTDTQYF. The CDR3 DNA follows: TGCGCCAGCAGCCAGGGTACCCCTAAGACAGATACGCAGTATTTT.

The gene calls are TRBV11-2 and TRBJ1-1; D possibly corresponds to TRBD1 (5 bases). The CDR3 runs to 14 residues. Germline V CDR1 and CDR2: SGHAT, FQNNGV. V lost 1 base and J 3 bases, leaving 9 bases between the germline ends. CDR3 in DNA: TGTGCCAGCAGCTTAGGAATAGGGGACACTGAAGCTTTCTTT. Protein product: CASSLGIGDTEAFF. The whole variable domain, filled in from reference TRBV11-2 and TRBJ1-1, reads EAGVAQSPRYKIIEKRQSVAFWCNPISGHATLYWYQQILGQGPKLLIQFQNNGVVDDSQLPKDRFSAERLKGVDSTLKIQPAKLEDSAVYLCASSLGIGDTEAFFGQGTRLTVV.

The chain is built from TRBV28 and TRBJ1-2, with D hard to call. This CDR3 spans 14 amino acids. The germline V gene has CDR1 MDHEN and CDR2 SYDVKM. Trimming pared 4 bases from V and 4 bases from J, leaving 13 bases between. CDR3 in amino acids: CASSSGGYGYGYTF. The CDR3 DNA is TGTGCCAGCAGTTCGGGAGGGTACGGCTATGGCTACACCTTC.

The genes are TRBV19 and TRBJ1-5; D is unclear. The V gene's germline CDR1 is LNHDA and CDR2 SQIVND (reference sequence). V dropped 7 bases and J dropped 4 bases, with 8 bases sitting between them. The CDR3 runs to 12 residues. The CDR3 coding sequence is TGTGCCAGTAAGCCCGATAATCAGCCCCAGCATTTT. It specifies CASKPDNQPQHF.

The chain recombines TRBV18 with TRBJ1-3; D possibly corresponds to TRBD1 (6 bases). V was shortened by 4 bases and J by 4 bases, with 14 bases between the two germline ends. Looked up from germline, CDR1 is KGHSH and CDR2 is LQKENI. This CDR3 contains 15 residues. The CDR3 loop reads CASSHGGAKGNTIYF. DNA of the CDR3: TGTGCCAGCTCACATGGGGGCGCGAAGGGAAACACCATATATTTT.

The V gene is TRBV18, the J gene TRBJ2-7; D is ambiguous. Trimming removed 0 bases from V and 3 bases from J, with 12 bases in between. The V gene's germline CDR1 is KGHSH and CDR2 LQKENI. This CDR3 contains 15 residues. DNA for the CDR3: TGTGCCAGCTCACCACCGGCAGGCGATCGCTACGAGCAGTACTTC. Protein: CASSPPAGDRYEQYF.

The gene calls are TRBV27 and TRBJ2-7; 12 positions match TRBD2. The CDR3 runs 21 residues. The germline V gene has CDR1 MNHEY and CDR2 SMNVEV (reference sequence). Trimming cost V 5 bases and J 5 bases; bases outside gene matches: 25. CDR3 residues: CASSPRQLLAGGTPTYHEQYF. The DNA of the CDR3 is TGTGCCAGCAGTCCTAGACAGTTACTAGCGGGGGGTACCCCAACTTACCACGAGCAGTACTTC.

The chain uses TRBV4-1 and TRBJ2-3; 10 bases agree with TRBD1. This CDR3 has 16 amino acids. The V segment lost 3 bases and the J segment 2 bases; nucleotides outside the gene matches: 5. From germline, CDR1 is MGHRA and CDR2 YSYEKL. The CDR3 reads CASSQTTGGNTDTQYF. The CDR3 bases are TGCGCCAGCAGCCAGACGACAGGGGGCAACACAGATACGCAGTATTTT.

CDR3 in DNA: TGTGCCAGCAGCTTAGATGTATGGCAGGCAAATAATTCACCCCTCCACTTT. This gives the protein CASSLDVWQANNSPLHF. The rearrangement uses TRBV7-2 and TRBJ1-6; no reliable D call. The CDR3 is 17 residues long. V was clipped by 1 base and J by 5 bases, with 15 bases between them. Germline CDR1 and CDR2: SGHTA and FQGNSA.

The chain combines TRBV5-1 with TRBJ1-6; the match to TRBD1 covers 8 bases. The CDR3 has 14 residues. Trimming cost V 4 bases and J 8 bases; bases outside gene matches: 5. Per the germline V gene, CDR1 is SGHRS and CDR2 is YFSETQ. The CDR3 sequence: CASSLQGADSPLHF. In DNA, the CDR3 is TGCGCCAGCAGCCTGCAGGGGGCTGATTCACCCCTCCACTTT.

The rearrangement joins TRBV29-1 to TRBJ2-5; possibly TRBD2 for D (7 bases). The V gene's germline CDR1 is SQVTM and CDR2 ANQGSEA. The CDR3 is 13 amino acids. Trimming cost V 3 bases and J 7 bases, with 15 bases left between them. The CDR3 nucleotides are TGCAGCGTTGATGGGGGGGGCGTTGGGACCCAGTACTTC. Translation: CSVDGGGVGTQYF.

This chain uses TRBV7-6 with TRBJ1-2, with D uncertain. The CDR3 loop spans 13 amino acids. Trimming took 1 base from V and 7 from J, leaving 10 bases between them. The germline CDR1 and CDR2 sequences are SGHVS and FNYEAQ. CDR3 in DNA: TGTGCCAGCAGCTTAGAAGGATGGAGTGGCTACACCTTC. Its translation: CASSLEGWSGYTF.